This T cell receptor beta chain derives from a study of cytotoxic CD8 clonotypes in ibrutinib-treated CLL. Study-wide findings and caveats: Exceeding age-matched healthy donors, baseline clonality also tracked the counts of circulating CD8+ T cells. Higher clonality was seen at ibrutinib response and a return toward baseline at progression.

PBMCs were cryopreserved, and approximately 2 micrograms of genomic DNA from them went into TCR beta libraries. Germline CDR1 and CDR2: SGHTS and YDEGEE. The CDR3 sequence is 12 residues long. V gave up 4 bases and J gave up 6 bases, with 8 bases separating them. This clone was observed a few times. The antigen is not known. Targeted sequencing depth ranged from 1 in 200,000 to 1 in 1 million T cells. TCRdb keeps only in-frame clones here, not all; method: immunoSEQ multiplex PCR. The sample consists of 110,000 to 150,000 clones, roughly 76% of them appearing once. This TCR was sampled from a human donor with chronic lymphocytic leukemia. The chain employs TRBV5-8 and TRBJ1-5; D is undetermined. The sample was PBMCs, taken after 24 months of ibrutinib treatment. In DNA form, the CDR3 reads TGTGCCAGCAGCCCGACCGGTCAGCCCCAGCATTTT. Its translation: CASSPTGQPQHF. Full variable domain (remainder filled in from reference TRBV5-8 and TRBJ1-5): EAGVTQSPTHLIKTRGQQATLRCSPISGHTSVYWYQQALGLGLQFLLWYDEGEERNRGNFPPRFSGRQFPNYSSELNVNALELEDSALYLCASSPTGQPQHFGDGTRLSIL.